The 18 T cell receptor beta chains given below trace back to one sample, sequenced in a study of blood T cells in healthy people across ages. A second PCR, run for roughly 7 to 12 cycles, used a sample-barcoded 5' primer plus a J-beta primer mix. From the 5' RACE reads, TCRdb called clonotypes with MiXCR, one entry per CDR3 protein. The table has 600,000 to 1,000,000 distinct CDR3 sequences, more than 20% seen once. The same data also contributed to another study, on T cells of mothers and their children.

The material sequenced was blood. Receptors were obtained from a boy younger than 18 in good health.

This clonotype has just a few counts. This chain joins TRBV9 and TRBJ1-1; D uncertain. V lost 6 bases, J lost 3 bases, and 24 bases lay in between. The CDR3 spans 17 residues. In germline, CDR1 is SGDLS, CDR2 YYNGEE. CDR3 sequence (DNA): TGTGCCAGCACCCGTGGTGGTATTAGGGCCTCAGACACTGAAGCTTTCTTT. Translating it yields CASTRGGIRASDTEAFF.

V gene TRBV10-3 combines with J gene TRBJ2-5; D remains unclear. Per germline, CDR1 ENHRY and CDR2 SYGVKD. Trimming stripped 0 bases from V and 1 base from J, with 15 bases between. The CDR3 contains 17 residues. CDR3 protein: CAISESAGDELQETQYF. CDR3 sequence (DNA): TGTGCCATCAGTGAGTCGGCTGGTGACGAACTCCAAGAGACCCAGTACTTC.

V gene TRBV5-1 combines with J gene TRBJ1-2; D is uncertain. The CDR3 is 14 amino acids. CDR1 is SGHRS and CDR2 is YFSETQ in the germline V gene. V lost 0 bases and J 8 bases, leaving 14 bases between the germline ends. CDR3 coding DNA: TGCGCCAGCAGCTTGGCCAGGCCCGCCCACGGCTACACCTTC. Its protein is CASSLARPAHGYTF.

This clonotype showed up many times. This chain connects TRBV7-9 to TRBJ1-2, with 8 bases fitting TRBD1. The V gene end was trimmed by 4 bases and the J gene end by 6 bases; junction bases not matched to a gene: 1. Germline-derived CDR1 and CDR2 are SEHNR and FQNEAQ (reference sequence). This CDR3 has 12 amino acids. The CDR3 spells CASSSDRDGYTF. CDR3 DNA sequence: TGTGCCAGCAGCTCGGACAGGGATGGCTACACCTTC. Drawing the rest from reference TRBV7-9 and TRBJ1-2, the complete variable domain is DTGVSQNPRHKITKRGQNVTFRCDPISEHNRLYWYRQTLGQGPEFLTYFQNEAQLEKSRLLSDRFSAERPKGSFSTLEIQRTEQGDSAMYLCASSSDRDGYTFGSGTRLTVV.

There are a few counts of this clonotype. The chain employs TRBV20-1 and TRBJ1-2, with 7 bases matching TRBD1. Germline V gives CDR1 DFQATT, CDR2 SNEGSKA (reference sequence). The CDR3 spans 15 residues. Unmatched junction bases numbered 16, after V lost 6 bases and J lost 6 bases. Here the CDR3 reads CSATLGTAVQHGYTF. Written as DNA, the CDR3 is TGCAGTGCCACTTTAGGGACAGCTGTTCAACATGGCTACACCTTC.

This clonotype was counted only a few times. The rearrangement joins TRBV7-9 to TRBJ1-1; D call uncertain. This CDR3 has 14 residues. The V and J ends lost 7 bases and 1 base respectively, with 13 bases between them. In germline, CDR1 is SEHNR, CDR2 FQNEAQ (reference sequence). CDR3 sequence: CASILSSGNTEAFF. CDR3 nucleotide sequence: TGTGCCAGCATCCTGTCGTCAGGGAACACTGAAGCTTTCTTT.

This sequence joins TRBV7-9 and TRBJ2-5; D not certain. The J call is doubtful: the DNA matches TRBJ2-1 better. CDR3 size: 17 residues. Per germline, CDR1 SEHNR and CDR2 FQNEAQ (reference sequence). The CDR3, as DNA: TGTGCCAGCAGCCATCAAGATATAGAAGGGATCGACGATGAGCAGTTCTTC. Its protein product is CASSHQDIEGIDDEQFF.

This clonotype was counted a few times. The chain uses TRBV3-1 and TRBJ1-1, with 7 positions matching TRBD1. The CDR3 runs 14 residues. Germline V lookup: CDR1 LGHDT, CDR2 YNNKEL (reference sequence). V trimming: 7 bases; J trimming: 1 base; junction bases outside the gene matches: 6. CDR3 amino acids: CASTRGAANTEAFF. CDR3 sequence (DNA): TGTGCCAGCACCAGGGGGGCAGCGAACACTGAAGCTTTCTTT.

Remarks on this clonotype: The junction departs from the called germline gene at one end, perhaps through a read error. This sequence joins TRBV29-1 and TRBJ2-2; 8 nucleotides agree with TRBD2. Germline-derived CDR1 and CDR2 are SQVTM and ANQGSEA. The CDR3 covers 12 residues. The CDR3 DNA sequence: TGTAGCGGGGAGGTGGGAAACGGGGAGCTGTTTTTT. Its translation: CSGEVGNGELFF.

This chain uses TRBV20-1 with TRBJ1-2; D is possibly TRBD1 (5 bases). CDR3 length: 14 residues. V was cut by 2 bases and J by 0 bases, with 10 bases left in between. CDR1 is DFQATT, CDR2 SNEGSKA, per germline (reference sequence). Here the CDR3 reads CSARKAGPNYGYTF. CDR3 DNA: TGCAGTGCTAGAAAGGCGGGGCCTAACTATGGCTACACCTTC.

This clonotype was detected only a few times. In DNA form, the CDR3 reads TGTGCCAGCAGCTACCATCTGCGAAGCCCAAGTGATGGCTACACCTTC. As protein: CASSYHLRSPSDGYTF. This chain uses TRBV7-9 with TRBJ1-2; D gene uncertain. Looked up from germline, CDR1 is SEHNR and CDR2 is FQNEAQ (reference sequence). Deletions cut 4 bases from V and 6 bases from J, with 21 bases between. The CDR3 length is 16 residues.

This clonotype was observed a handful of times. This rearrangement joins TRBV2 to TRBJ1-2; no firm D call. V gave up 2 bases and J gave up 2 bases, with 6 bases separating them. The CDR3 is 13 residues long. The germline CDR1 and CDR2 sequences are SNHLY and FYNNEI. This CDR3 is CASSENTNYGYTF. The CDR3, as DNA: TGTGCCAGCAGTGAAAACACAAACTATGGCTACACCTTC.

This chain connects TRBV7-9 to TRBJ1-4; D is perhaps TRBD1 (5 bases). The CDR3 has 16 amino acids. V was pared by 1 base and J by 5 bases, with 14 bases between. CDR1 and CDR2 from the germline V gene are SEHNR and FQNEAQ (reference sequence). In nucleotides, the CDR3 is TGTGCCAGCAGCTTAGTGGGACCGGGAGAAAATGAAAAACTGTTTTTT. Its protein is CASSLVGPGENEKLFF.

CDR3 sequence reads: CTGSSAGGTDTQYF. The CDR3 DNA follows: TGCACCGGCTCTAGCGCGGGCGGCACAGATACGCAGTATTTT. The chain is built from TRBV29-1 and TRBJ2-3; a possible D gene is TRBD2 (6 bases). The CDR3 consists of 14 residues. From germline, CDR1 is SQVTM and CDR2 ANQGSEA.

The table lists this clonotype with a count of one. The rearrangement joins TRBV28 to TRBJ2-3; 8 bases agree with TRBD2. V lost 6 bases to trimming and J lost 0 bases; unmatched junction nucleotides: 20. CDR3 size: 20 residues. Germline V CDR1 and CDR2: MDHEN, SYDVKM. CDR3 nucleotide sequence: TGTGCCAGCAGCCCGCCCAAAGGCGGGAGGCGGAATCGTAGCACAGATACGCAGTATTTT. Its translation: CASSPPKGGRRNRSTDTQYF.

The J gene is TRBJ2-4, the V gene TRBV27, with 7 bases that match TRBD2. From germline, CDR1 is MNHEY and CDR2 SMNVEV (reference sequence). The CDR3 is 17 residues long. Trimming took 2 bases from V and 2 from J; bases not matched to a gene: 9. The CDR3 loop reads CASSLSYGEGTKNIQYF. The CDR3 region has the DNA TGTGCCAGCAGTTTAAGCTATGGGGAGGGGACCAAAAACATTCAGTACTTC.

V and J are TRBV29-1 and TRBJ2-6; unclear D gene. Germline values: CDR1 SQVTM, CDR2 ANQGSEA. This CDR3 has 13 residues. V dropped 1 base and J dropped 0 bases, with 1 base sitting between them. The CDR3 sequence is CSVEVSGANVLTF. CDR3 nucleotide sequence: TGCAGCGTTGAAGTCTCTGGGGCCAACGTCCTGACTTTC.

The chain joins TRBV3-1 to TRBJ2-5; D unresolved. The J call is in doubt because the DNA end fits TRBJ2-1 better. Germline V gives CDR1 LGHDT, CDR2 YNNKEL (reference sequence). This CDR3 has 12 residues. Here the CDR3 reads CASSQFLDEQFF. In DNA form, the CDR3 reads TGTGCCAGCAGCCAATTCCTCGATGAGCAGTTCTTC.